Listed here are 27 T cell receptor beta chains from one sample, sequenced in a study of blood T cell repertoires in COVID-19. Some clones are missing from TCRdb's copy, which holds only in-frame ones; the method was immunoSEQ multiplex PCR. The sample has more than 200,000 clones; 87% are singletons. The specimen was PBMCs or T cells enriched from blood (not recorded which). The receptors originated from a man aged 25 to 40 who had recovered from COVID-19.

This chain links TRBV2 with TRBJ1-1; TRBD1 is a possible D gene (6 bases). CDR1 and CDR2 from the germline V gene are SNHLY and FYNNEI. The CDR3 totals 14 residues. The ends were cut back, 2 bases at V and 5 bases at J, with 12 bases in the middle. The chain's CDR3 is CASSEINRATEAFF. The CDR3 bases are TGTGCCAGCAGTGAAATTAACAGGGCGACTGAAGCTTTCTTT. Complete variable domain (other parts from reference TRBV2 and TRBJ1-1): EPEVTQTPSHQVTQMGQEVILRCVPISNHLYFYWYRQILGQKVEFLVSFYNNEISEKSEIFDDQFSVERPDGSNFTLKIRSTKLEDSAMYFCASSEINRATEAFFGQGTRLTVV.

V and J are TRBV7-9 and TRBJ2-1; TRBD1 matches at 9 bases. Germline loops: CDR1 SEHNR, CDR2 FQNEAQ (reference sequence). The CDR3 has 14 residues. With 5 bases clipped from V and 14 bases from J, the junction kept 13 bases outside the gene matches. The DNA of the CDR3 is TGTGCCAGCAGCCTCGGACAGGGGATCGAGTTTGAGTTCTTC. This translates into CASSLGQGIEFEFF.

This chain's CDR3 is CATSGSYGYTF. The CDR3, as DNA: TGTGCCACCTCGGGGAGCTATGGCTACACCTTC. J is TRBJ1-2 and V is TRBV15; unclear D gene. CDR1 is LNHNV, CDR2 YYDKDF, per germline (reference sequence). The CDR3 has 11 amino acids. The V gene lost 8 bases and the J gene lost 4 bases, with 8 bases spanning the gap.

The genes are TRBV6-5 and TRBJ1-2; 9 bases are a match to TRBD1. The CDR3 has 15 residues. CDR1 MNHEY and CDR2 SVGAGI come from the germline V gene. J gave up 1 base and V 2 bases, and 2 bases lay outside the gene matches. The CDR3 protein is CASSYGTGHNYGYTF. The CDR3 bases are TGTGCCAGCAGTTACGGGACAGGGCATAACTATGGCTACACCTTC.

The rearrangement uses TRBV5-1 and TRBJ2-7; 9 bases align to TRBD1. V lost 4 bases, J lost 9 bases, and 11 bases stayed unmatched. Germline CDR1 and CDR2: SGHRS and YFSETQ. The CDR3 has 14 amino acids. CDR3 in DNA: TGCGCCAGCAGCGAACCCGGGACAGGGTTAGGGCAGTACTTC. It codes for CASSEPGTGLGQYF. Combining the CDR3 with reference TRBV5-1 and TRBJ2-7 gives the whole variable domain KAGVTQTPRYLIKTRGQQVTLSCSPISGHRSVSWYQQTPGQGLQFLFEYFSETQRNKGNFPGRFSGRQFSNSRSEMNVSTLELGDSALYLCASSEPGTGLGQYFGPGTRLTVT.

This chain links TRBV7-9 with TRBJ1-5; no clear D gene. The CDR3 has 13 residues. V was shortened by 4 bases and J by 1 base, with 5 bases between the two germline ends. Per germline, CDR1 SEHNR and CDR2 FQNEAQ (reference sequence). CDR3 nucleotides: TGTGCCAGCAGCTCCTACAGCAATCAGCCCCAGCATTTT. It yields the protein CASSSYSNQPQHF.

CDR3 DNA: TGTGCCAGCAGCTCCTCCGGGACAGGGACCTACGAGCAGTACTTC. Its protein is CASSSSGTGTYEQYF. V usage is TRBV7-2 and J usage is TRBJ2-7, with 9 bases aligning to TRBD1. This CDR3 is built from 15 residues. CDR1 SGHTA and CDR2 FQGNSA come from the germline V gene. V gave up 4 bases and J gave up 2 bases; unmatched junction bases: 6.

The rearrangement joins TRBV28 to TRBJ1-1; 8 bases align to TRBD1. The junction had 6 bases not matched to a gene; V was cut back by 9 bases and J by 0 bases. The CDR3 is 14 amino acids. The germline V gene has CDR1 MDHEN and CDR2 SYDVKM. The CDR3 bases are TGTGCCAGTTCGACAGGGGCCATGAACACTGAAGCTTTCTTT. It specifies CASSTGAMNTEAFF.

V gene TRBV5-1 combines with J gene TRBJ1-1, with 11 bases that match TRBD1. The CDR3 covers 15 residues. V was clipped by 5 bases and J by 4 bases; unmatched bases: 7. CDR1 SGHRS and CDR2 YFSETQ come from the germline V gene. The CDR3 DNA is TGCGCCAGCAGAAGGGACGGGACAGGGGGCACTGAAGCTTTCTTT. The encoded protein is CASRRDGTGGTEAFF.

V and J are TRBV7-2 and TRBJ2-7; D unresolved. Germline V gene sequence: CDR1 SGHTA, CDR2 FQGNSA. The CDR3 is made up of 13 amino acids. The V end was cut by 0 bases, the J end by 0 bases, with 3 bases between. The CDR3 is CASSLANSYEQYF. Here the CDR3 DNA reads TGTGCCAGCAGCTTAGCCAACTCCTACGAGCAGTACTTC.

The V call is TRBV28, the J call TRBJ2-5; 8 nucleotides match TRBD1. The CDR3 runs 14 residues. The J segment lost 5 bases and the V segment lost 5 bases, leaving 7 bases of the junction unmatched. CDR1 and CDR2 (germline): MDHEN, SYDVKM. The CDR3 DNA reads as TGTGCCAGCAGTATGTCAGGGGGCTGGGAGACCCAGTACTTC. It encodes CASSMSGGWETQYF.

The chain carries TRBV19 and TRBJ1-5, with D perhaps matching TRBD1 (5 bases). Trimming removed 0 bases at V and 0 bases at J, with 15 bases between. This CDR3 is 18 amino acids long. Germline V gene data show CDR1 as LNHDA and CDR2 as SQIVND (reference sequence). CDR3 DNA sequence: TGTGCCAGTAGTATAGATCTTGACAGCCAGTATAGCAATCAGCCCCAGCATTTT. It specifies CASSIDLDSQYSNQPQHF.

V is TRBV5-1 and J is TRBJ2-7, with 9 bases matching TRBD2. The CDR3 spans 13 residues. Looked up from germline, CDR1 is SGHRS and CDR2 is YFSETQ. Losses at the gene ends were 7 bases for V and 4 bases for J; bases not matched to a gene: 6. The CDR3 bases are TGCGCCAGCCGACTAGCGGAGATGTACGAGCAGTACTTC. Translation: CASRLAEMYEQYF.

The V and J genes are TRBV10-3 and TRBJ2-7, with D uncertain. The V end lost 6 bases, the J end lost 2 bases, and 14 bases lay between the germline ends. The CDR3 runs 14 residues. Germline CDR1 reads ENHRY; CDR2 reads SYGVKD. CDR3 DNA sequence: TGTGCCATCAGCTTGGCGGCCTCCACCTACGAGCAGTACTTC. Translation: CAISLAASTYEQYF.

The chain employs TRBV29-1 and TRBJ2-7, with D possibly matching TRBD2 (6 bases). V dropped 4 bases and J dropped 2 bases, with 12 bases sitting between them. Germline assignment: CDR1 SQVTM and CDR2 ANQGSEA. CDR3 length: 13 residues. CDR3 DNA sequence: TGCAGCGTTGGCGGGACGGGGACCTACGAGCAGTACTTC. It codes for CSVGGTGTYEQYF.

V is TRBV9 and J is TRBJ2-1, with unresolved D. CDR3 length: 16 residues. Germline CDR1 SGDLS, CDR2 YYNGEE. The V end lost 0 bases, the J end lost 6 bases, and 16 bases lay between the germline ends. CDR3 residues: CASSVARGSVGNEQFF. As DNA, the CDR3 is TGTGCCAGCAGCGTAGCCCGCGGTTCTGTGGGCAATGAGCAGTTCTTC.

The rearrangement joins TRBV30 to TRBJ2-7, with D unclear. The V and J ends lost 4 bases and 3 bases respectively, with 10 bases between them. This CDR3 comprises 12 residues. Germline values: CDR1 GTSNPN, CDR2 SVGIG (reference sequence). The CDR3 DNA reads as TGTGCCTGGACGACAAATTACTACGAGCAGTACTTC. Translation gives CAWTTNYYEQYF.

The V and J genes are TRBV28 and TRBJ2-7; 16 positions match TRBD2. This CDR3 is 18 amino acids long. Germline V gives CDR1 MDHEN, CDR2 SYDVKM. Trimming removed 2 bases from V and 5 bases from J; junction bases left unmatched: 9. The CDR3 sequence is CASSLRGLAGGPSDEQYF. CDR3 bases: TGTGCCAGCAGTTTAAGGGGACTAGCGGGAGGGCCCTCGGACGAGCAGTACTTC.

The gene calls are TRBV6-1 and TRBJ1-2; tentatively, D is TRBD1 (5 bases). Germline CDR1 MNHNS, CDR2 SASEGT. This CDR3 is 12 amino acids long. Trimming left V 0 bases short and J 8 bases short, with 7 bases between. CDR3 nucleotide sequence: TGTGCCAGCAGTGAAGCGGGGCGGGGCTACACCTTC. This gives the protein CASSEAGRGYTF.

The gene calls are TRBV29-1 and TRBJ2-1; 14 bases match TRBD2. The CDR3 extends over 15 amino acids. Losses at the gene ends were 6 bases for V and 2 bases for J; bases not matched to a gene: 3. In germline, CDR1 is SQVTM, CDR2 ANQGSEA. The CDR3 sequence: CSVTSGRAAYNEQFF. Here the CDR3 DNA reads TGCAGCGTGACTAGCGGGAGGGCAGCCTACAATGAGCAGTTCTTC.

The gene calls are TRBV5-1 and TRBJ1-1, with D unresolved. The germline V gene encodes CDR1 SGHRS and CDR2 YFSETQ. With 3 bases removed from V and 1 base from J, the gap between germline ends came to 13 bases. The CDR3 is 15 residues long. CDR3 residues: CASSSLALGNTEAFF. CDR3 in DNA: TGCGCCAGCAGCTCCTTGGCCCTAGGGAACACTGAAGCTTTCTTT.

V usage is TRBV6-1 and J usage is TRBJ1-1; D might be TRBD1 (5 bases). V was shortened by 1 base and J by 7 bases, with 13 bases between the two germline ends. CDR3 size: 14 residues. CDR1 MNHNS and CDR2 SASEGT come from the germline V gene. The CDR3 DNA follows: TGTGCCAGCAGTGAAGTCCGCAGGGAAAGTGAAGCTTTCTTT. It encodes CASSEVRRESEAFF.

This chain uses TRBV6-2 or TRBV6-3 with TRBJ2-7; D is unclear. With 10 bases removed from V and 5 bases from J, the gap between germline ends came to 15 bases. In germline, CDR1 is MNHEY, CDR2 SVGEGT. The CDR3 consists of 12 residues. The CDR3 spells CATNPPGDEQYF. In DNA, the CDR3 is TGTGCCACCAACCCTCCCGGAGACGAGCAGTACTTC.

As for this clone: Germline is not matched at one junction end, which may reflect a read error. The chain recombines TRBV7-7 with TRBJ2-7; 7 bases are shared with TRBD1. Germline-derived CDR1 and CDR2 are SSHAT and FNYEAQ (reference sequence). The CDR3 length is 14 residues. The CDR3 DNA reads as TGTGCTAGCAGCTTGGGGACAGAGTCCTACGAGCAGTACTTC. Protein: CASSLGTESYEQYF.

The chain employs TRBV19 and TRBJ2-1; D gene ambiguous. The ends were cut back, 5 bases at V and 5 bases at J, with 10 bases in the middle. The CDR3 contains 13 residues. Germline loops: CDR1 LNHDA, CDR2 SQIVND (reference sequence). CDR3 region: CASSVGLDNEQFF. The CDR3 DNA follows: TGTGCCAGTAGTGTGGGCCTCGACAATGAGCAGTTCTTC. Filled out from reference TRBV19 and TRBJ2-1, the complete variable domain reads DGGITQSPKYLFRKEGQNVTLSCEQNLNHDAMYWYRQDPGQGLRLIYYSQIVNDFQKGDIAEGYSVSREKKESFPLTVTSAQKNPTAFYLCASSVGLDNEQFFGPGTRLTVL.

This clone was observed a few times. The V gene is TRBV29-1, the J gene TRBJ2-3, with D perhaps matching TRBD2 (6 bases). Germline CDR1 SQVTM, CDR2 ANQGSEA. The CDR3 is made up of 12 amino acids. CDR3 nucleotide sequence: TGCAGGTGCGGGGATGTCACAGATACGCAGTATTTT. The encoded protein is CRCGDVTDTQYF.

V gene TRBV25-1 combines with J gene TRBJ1-4; weak D call: TRBD1 (6 bases). Per the germline V gene, CDR1 is MGHDK and CDR2 is SYGVNS. There are 15 residues in the CDR3. Trimming stripped 7 bases from V and 8 bases from J, with 20 bases between. Written as DNA, the CDR3 is TGTGCCAGCAAACCCACGGGGGGCGCTGGGGAAAAACTGTTTTTT. Amino acid sequence: CASKPTGGAGEKLFF.